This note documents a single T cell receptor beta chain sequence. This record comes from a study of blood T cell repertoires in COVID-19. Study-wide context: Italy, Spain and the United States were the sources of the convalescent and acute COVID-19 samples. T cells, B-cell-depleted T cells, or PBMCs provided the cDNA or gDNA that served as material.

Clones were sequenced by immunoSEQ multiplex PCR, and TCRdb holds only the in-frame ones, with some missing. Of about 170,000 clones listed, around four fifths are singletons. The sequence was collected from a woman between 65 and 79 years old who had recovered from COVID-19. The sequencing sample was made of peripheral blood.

CDR3 region: CASSPAGGGETQYF. The CDR3 bases are TGTGCCAGCAGCCCGGCGGGGGGAGGAGAGACCCAGTACTTC. V gene TRBV5-4 combines with J gene TRBJ2-5, with TRBD2 identical over 8 bases. The V segment lost 4 bases and the J segment 4 bases; nucleotides outside the gene matches: 6. Germline assignment: CDR1 SGHNT and CDR2 YYREEE (reference sequence). CDR3 length: 14 residues.